This T cell receptor (beta chain) was documented in a study of blood T cell repertoires in COVID-19. Overall study: Acute and convalescent COVID-19 samples came from the United States, Italy and Spain. T cells, B-cell-depleted T cells, or PBMCs supplied cDNA or gDNA.

Per the study methods: Estimation of nucleated cell counts relied on the amplification of reference gene primers. Sequencing was performed with immunoSEQ multiplex PCR; in TCRdb, only in-frame clones are kept and a portion is missing. The V and J calls and the clone size are those of that table, but D and trimming were determined from the DNA. The sample shows more than 95,000 clones, about 85% of them seen only once. CDR3 length equals 13 residues. Germline V gene data show CDR1 as LGHNT and CDR2 as FRNRAP. The V end lost 2 bases, the J end lost 2 bases, and 6 bases lay between the germline ends. The chain is built from TRBV12-5 and TRBJ1-2; D is unresolved. The source material was peripheral blood. The receptor comes from a woman aged 80 or over with acute or convalescent COVID-19. CDR3 region: CASGLLRNYGYTF. The CDR3, as DNA: TGTGCTAGTGGTTTGTTGAGGAACTATGGCTACACCTTC.